These 14 T cell receptor beta chains share one sample of origin, sequenced in a study of T cells in Graves' hyperthyroidism and ophthalmopathy. RNA transcripts were the template for amplifying TCR beta CDR3 regions. First-round RT-PCR of the TCR CDR3 relied on the HTBI primer set. TCRdb redid the calling of the multiplex PCR reads with MiXCR, one entry per CDR3 protein. This repertoire shows around 350,000 distinct CDR3 sequences, about 14% found once; its top ten account for about 19%. Sequenced material: blood. These receptors all stem from a woman under 40 with Graves' ophthalmopathy.

The chain has TRBV5-4 and TRBJ2-1; the D is unclear. Trimming left V 4 bases short and J 7 bases short, with 6 bases between. Germline loops: CDR1 SGHNT, CDR2 YYREEE (reference sequence). The CDR3 contains 11 residues. The CDR3 DNA reads TGTGCCAGCAGCATCCAGAATGAGCAGTTCTTC. It specifies CASSIQNEQFF.

This clonotype was seen ten or more times. This chain uses TRBV28 with TRBJ2-3; TRBD2 matches at 7 bases. The ends lost 6 bases at V and 6 bases at J; junction bases unmatched: 18. CDR3 length: 17 amino acids. Germline lookup yields CDR1 MDHEN and CDR2 SYDVKM. In DNA form, the CDR3 reads TGTGCCAGCAGCTTTATACGCCTGGCGGGGGTTAGTGATACGCAGTATTTT. Encoded protein: CASSFIRLAGVSDTQYF.

In its sample, this clonotype was seen many times. V usage is TRBV12-3 or TRBV12-4 and J usage is TRBJ2-2; 8 bases agree with TRBD1. The CDR3 contains 15 residues. Trimming at V came to 6 bases and at J to 5 bases, leaving 8 bases not matched to a gene. CDR3 residues: CASRPNRQGTGELFF. The CDR3 DNA reads as TGTGCCAGCAGGCCGAACAGACAGGGGACCGGGGAGCTGTTTTTT.

This clonotype showed up many times. The chain combines TRBV7-8 with TRBJ2-3; 7 bases line up with TRBD2. J was trimmed by 2 bases and V by 1 base; bases with no gene match: 6. CDR3 size: 16 residues. The V gene's germline CDR1 is SGHVS and CDR2 FQNEAQ. The CDR3 sequence is CASSLVAGDLTDTQYF. In DNA, the CDR3 is TGTGCCAGCAGCTTAGTTGCGGGGGACCTCACAGATACGCAGTATTTT.

This clonotype appeared a few times. V gene TRBV6-1 combines with J gene TRBJ2-1; 7 positions match TRBD1. V was pared by 5 bases and J by 6 bases, with 10 bases of the junction left unmatched. The CDR3 has 15 residues. Germline V lookup: CDR1 MNHNS, CDR2 SASEGT. This CDR3 is CASSHPGTDINEQFF. In DNA form, the CDR3 reads TGTGCCAGCAGTCACCCCGGGACAGATATCAATGAGCAGTTCTTC.

This chain links TRBV6-1 with TRBJ2-1, with TRBD2 matching over 12 bases. Unmatched junction bases numbered 11, after V lost 6 bases and J lost 8 bases. Germline CDR1 reads MNHNS; CDR2 reads SASEGT. The CDR3 contains 16 residues. CDR3 coding DNA: TGTGCCAGCAGCCTATCCCTAGCGGGGGGGCCAGATGAGCAGTTCTTC. This encodes CASSLSLAGGPDEQFF.

This clonotype was seen many times. The chain uses TRBV24-1 and TRBJ1-1; D not resolved. V gave up 1 base and J gave up 3 bases, with 5 bases separating them. CDR3 length: 13 residues. Germline V gives CDR1 KGHDR, CDR2 SFDVKD. CDR3 region: CATSDLAHTEAFF. The CDR3 DNA reads as TGTGCCACCAGTGATTTAGCCCACACTGAAGCTTTCTTT.

This clonotype has only a few counts. The chain employs TRBV9 and TRBJ2-5; D is ambiguous. From germline, CDR1 is SGDLS and CDR2 YYNGEE. Trimming took off 0 bases at V and 1 base at J, with 10 bases between the two ends. The CDR3 runs 15 residues. CDR3 in amino acids: CASSVGGASQETQYF. Here the CDR3 DNA reads TGTGCCAGCAGCGTAGGTGGAGCGAGCCAAGAGACCCAGTACTTC.

This clonotype was seen repeatedly, ten times or more. This chain joins TRBV14 and TRBJ2-7; D might be TRBD1 (5 bases). This CDR3 is 12 amino acids long. V was shortened by 1 base and J by 6 bases, with 7 bases between the two germline ends. Germline-derived CDR1 and CDR2 are SGHDN and FVKESK. CDR3 DNA: TGTGCCAGCAGCCAAGCAGGGTTCGAGCAGTACTTC. It translates to CASSQAGFEQYF.

This clonotype was observed many times. In DNA, the CDR3 is TGTGCCTGGTCAAGACGCTCGGCGGGGGAGCAGTACTTC. Residues: CAWSRRSAGEQYF. The rearrangement uses TRBV30 and TRBJ2-7; TRBD2 might be the D (6 bases). Germline CDR1 GTSNPN, CDR2 SVGIG (reference sequence). The germline V and J ends were trimmed by 5 bases and 7 bases, with 18 bases remaining between them. This CDR3 comprises 13 residues.

The chain is built from TRBV6-1 and TRBJ1-3, with a possible D match to TRBD1 (5 bases). This CDR3 comprises 16 residues. Germline V gene lookup returns CDR1 MNHNS and CDR2 SASEGT. Trimming stripped 6 bases from V and 0 bases from J, with 15 bases between. The CDR3 region is CASRTNEGHSGNTIYF. CDR3 DNA: TGTGCCAGCAGGACTAACGAGGGGCACTCTGGAAACACCATATATTTT.

This clonotype was seen repeatedly, ten times or more. The chain uses TRBV28 and TRBJ2-1; maybe TRBD1 (5 bases). V shed 6 bases and J shed 6 bases, with 9 bases lying between them. Germline lookup yields CDR1 MDHEN and CDR2 SYDVKM. The CDR3 has 12 amino acids. DNA for the CDR3: TGTGCCAGCAGGGGGCCGTTCAATGAGCAGTTCTTC. Its translation is CASRGPFNEQFF.

The V and J genes are TRBV6-1 and TRBJ2-7; TRBD1 agrees at 12 bases. This CDR3 is built from 15 residues. Germline loops: CDR1 MNHNS, CDR2 SASEGT. The ends lost 6 bases at V and 7 bases at J; junction bases unmatched: 10. In DNA form, the CDR3 reads TGTGCCAGCAGCACCGGGACAGGGGGCGTGAAGGAGCAGTACTTC. Translation gives CASSTGTGGVKEQYF.

This clonotype has ten or more counts. The rearrangement uses TRBV2 and TRBJ1-6; perhaps TRBD1 as D (6 bases). Between the trimmed V and J ends, which lost 1 base and 7 bases, there was a span of 17 bases. Germline V lookup: CDR1 SNHLY, CDR2 FYNNEI. The CDR3 is 17 residues long. CDR3 sequence reads: CASSEEKKRTANSPLHF. CDR3 bases: TGTGCCAGCAGTGAAGAAAAGAAGAGGACAGCAAATTCACCCCTCCACTTT. The full variable domain, its missing parts supplied by reference TRBV2 and TRBJ1-6, is EPEVTQTPSHQVTQMGQEVILRCVPISNHLYFYWYRQILGQKVEFLVSFYNNEISEKSEIFDDQFSVERPDGSNFTLKIRSTKLEDSAMYFCASSEEKKRTANSPLHFGNGTRLTVT.